Below, one TCR beta chain is given with its context. Germline V gives CDR1 LNHNV, CDR2 YYDKDF (reference sequence). CDR3 size: 18 residues. The ends lost 0 bases at V and 7 bases at J; junction bases unmatched: 14. Assay: immunoSEQ multiplex PCR; the TCRdb copy retains only in-frame clones and omits some. The table records about 130,000 clones, roughly 84% of them present only once. This record belongs to a study of blood T cell repertoires in COVID-19. The chain recombines TRBV15 with TRBJ2-1; 8 bases are shared with TRBD2. This TCR derives from a woman aged 25-40 years who had recovered from COVID-19. Sample: peripheral blood. CDR3: CATSRDIAGGSVTNEQFF. The DNA for the CDR3 is TGTGCCACCAGCAGAGATATCGCGGGGGGCTCCGTTACAAATGAGCAGTTCTTC. The full variable domain, rest sourced from reference TRBV15 and TRBJ2-1, is DAMVIQNPRYQVTQFGKPVTLSCSQTLNHNVMYWYQQKSSQAPKLLFHYYDKDFNNEADTPDNFQSRRPNTSFCFLDIRSPGLGDTAMYLCATSRDIAGGSVTNEQFFGPGTRLTVL.